This record concerns one T cell receptor beta chain sequence. Its target is unknown. J lost 0 bases, V lost 3 bases, and 12 bases had no gene match. Germline V gene data show CDR1 as SGHVS and CDR2 as FNYEAQ. CDR3 size: 18 residues. It was with a sample-barcoded 5' primer and a J-beta primer mix that a second PCR of roughly 7 to 12 cycles was run. Each CDR3 protein is one row after TCRdb ran MiXCR on the 5' RACE reads. The data show some 900,000 distinct CDR3 sequences, around 48% seen once. This sample is drawn from a study of blood T cells in healthy people across ages. General study results and limits: Researchers deemed the diversity estimates from one million T cells underestimates. Changes in expanded clonotypes were possibly confounded, as the CMV status of donors was unknown.

The sequence was collected from a man between 25 and 39 years old in good health. The chain carries TRBV7-6 and TRBJ1-2, with 8 bases matching TRBD1. Sequenced input: blood. As DNA, the CDR3 is TGTGCCAGCAGCTTTGGAGTGGACAGGGATCCGACTAACTATGGCTACACCTTC. It codes for CASSFGVDRDPTNYGYTF.